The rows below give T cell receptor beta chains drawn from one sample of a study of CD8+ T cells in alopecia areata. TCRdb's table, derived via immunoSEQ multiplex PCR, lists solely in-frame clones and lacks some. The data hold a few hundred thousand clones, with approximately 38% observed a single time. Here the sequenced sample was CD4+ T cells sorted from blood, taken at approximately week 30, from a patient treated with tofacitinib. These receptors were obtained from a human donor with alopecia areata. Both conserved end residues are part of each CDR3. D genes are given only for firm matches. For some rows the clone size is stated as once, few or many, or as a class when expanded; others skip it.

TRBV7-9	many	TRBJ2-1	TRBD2	CASSPPAGAEHEQFF	TGTGCCAGCAGCCCACCCGCGGGAGCCGAGCATGAGCAGTTCTTC
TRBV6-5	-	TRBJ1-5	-	CASSYTGQLNQPQHF	TGTGCCAGCAGTTACACAGGACAGCTCAATCAGCCCCAGCATTTT
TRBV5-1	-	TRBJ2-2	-	CASSSEGTVGYTGELFF	TGCGCCAGCAGCTCGGAGGGGACAGTGGGATACACCGGGGAGCTGTTTTTT
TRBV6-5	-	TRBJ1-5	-	CASRVQAYSNQPQHF	TGTGCCAGCAGGGTACAGGCGTATAGCAATCAGCCCCAGCATTTT
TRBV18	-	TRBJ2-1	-	CASSPSSYNEQFF	TGTGCCAGCTCACCCAGCTCCTACAATGAGCAGTTCTTC
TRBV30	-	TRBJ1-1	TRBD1	CAWKPWDSKKVNTEAFF	TGTGCCTGGAAACCCTGGGACAGTAAGAAGGTGAACACTGAAGCTTTCTTT
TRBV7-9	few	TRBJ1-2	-	CASSFTYGYTF	TGTGCCAGCAGCTTTACCTATGGCTACACCTTC
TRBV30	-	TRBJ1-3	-	CAWIGTLGLGSGNTIYF	TGTGCCTGGATTGGAACCCTTGGACTCGGCTCTGGAAACACCATATATTTT
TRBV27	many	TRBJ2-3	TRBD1	CASSPMTGIRTDTQYF	TGTGCCAGCAGCCCGATGACAGGGATCCGCACAGATACGCAGTATTTT
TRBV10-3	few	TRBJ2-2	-	CAISEIAGSLGELFF	TGTGCCATCAGTGAGATTGCGGGCAGCCTCGGGGAGCTGTTTTTT
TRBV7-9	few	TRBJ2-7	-	CASRQNQGPYEQYF	TGTGCCAGCAGACAGAATCAGGGACCCTACGAGCAGTACTTC
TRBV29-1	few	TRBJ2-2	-	CSVEDSGTGPTGELFF	TGCAGCGTTGAAGACTCCGGAACAGGGCCCACCGGGGAGCTGTTTTTT
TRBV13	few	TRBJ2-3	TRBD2	CASSPSGLIDTQYF	TGTGCCAGCAGCCCCTCGGGACTAATAGATACGCAGTATTTT
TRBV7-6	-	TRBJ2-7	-	CASSLGVRSTIPYEQYF	TGTGCCAGCAGCTTAGGGGTGCGGAGCACTATCCCCTACGAGCAGTACTTC
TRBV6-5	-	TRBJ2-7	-	CASSPSVDSNEQYF	TGTGCCAGCAGCCCTAGCGTTGATAGCAACGAGCAGTACTTC
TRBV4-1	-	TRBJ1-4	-	CASSPQDEVKLFF	TGCGCCAGCAGCCCGCAGGACGAAGTAAAACTGTTTTTT
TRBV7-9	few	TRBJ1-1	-	CASSLGGHNTEAFF	TGTGCCAGCAGCTTAGGGGGACACAACACTGAAGCTTTCTTT
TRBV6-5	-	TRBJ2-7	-	CASSERQDYEQYF	TGTGCCAGCAGCGAAAGGCAGGATTACGAGCAGTACTTC
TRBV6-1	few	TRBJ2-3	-	CASSEAAEVSYTDTQYF	TGTGCCAGCAGTGAAGCGGCAGAGGTCAGCTACACAGATACGCAGTATTTT
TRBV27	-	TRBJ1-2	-	CASSPWGSQRATF	TGTGCCAGCAGTCCTTGGGGGTCCCAGCGGGCCACCTTC
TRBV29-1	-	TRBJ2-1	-	CSVADNEQFF	TGCAGCGTTGCAGACAATGAGCAGTTCTTC
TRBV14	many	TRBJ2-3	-	CASSQGRVTDTQYF	TGTGCCAGCAGCCAAGGCCGGGTAACAGATACGCAGTATTTT
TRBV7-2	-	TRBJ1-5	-	CASSFRNQPQHF	TGTGCCAGCAGCTTCCGCAATCAGCCCCAGCATTTT
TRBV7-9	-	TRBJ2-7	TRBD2	CASSSGGAYEQYF	TGTGCCAGCAGCTCGGGAGGCGCCTACGAGCAGTACTTC
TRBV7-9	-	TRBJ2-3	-	CASSRDRFRAGRTDTQYF	TGTGCCAGCAGTCGAGATCGTTTTCGGGCGGGCCGGACAGATACGCAGTATTTT
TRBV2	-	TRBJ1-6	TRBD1	CASSLTQGANNSPLHF	TGTGCCAGCAGTCTAACACAGGGGGCGAATAATTCACCCCTCCACTTT
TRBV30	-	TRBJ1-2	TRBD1	CAWSPGQSNYGYTF	TGTGCCTGGAGTCCGGGACAGTCTAACTATGGCTACACCTTC
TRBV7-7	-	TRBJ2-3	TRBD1	CASSLGFRDRGRETQYF	TGTGCCAGCAGCTTAGGCTTCCGGGACAGGGGAAGGGAAACGCAGTATTTT
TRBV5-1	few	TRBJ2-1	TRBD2	CASSLTSGSYNEQFF	TGCGCCAGCAGCTTAACTAGCGGGAGTTACAATGAGCAGTTCTTC
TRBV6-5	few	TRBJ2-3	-	CASSRDTDTQYF	TGTGCCAGCAGCAGAGATACAGATACGCAGTATTTT
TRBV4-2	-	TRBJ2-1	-	CASSQIGNEQFF	TGTGCCAGCAGCCAAATTGGCAATGAGCAGTTCTTC
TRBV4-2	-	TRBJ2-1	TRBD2	CASSGFSGLDYNEQFF	TGTGCCAGCTCTGGATTTAGCGGGCTAGACTACAATGAGCAGTTCTTC
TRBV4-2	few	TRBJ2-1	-	CASSQDGTREQFF	TGTGCCAGCAGCCAAGATGGTACGCGCGAGCAGTTCTTC
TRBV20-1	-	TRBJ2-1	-	CSARRGYEQFF	TGCAGTGCTAGACGTGGGTATGAGCAGTTCTTC
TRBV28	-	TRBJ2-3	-	CASSLLEDTQYF	TGTGCCAGCAGTTTACTTGAAGATACGCAGTATTTT
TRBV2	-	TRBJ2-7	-	CASSEGRVGIYEQYF	TGTGCCAGCAGTGAGGGCCGGGTAGGGATCTACGAGCAGTACTTC
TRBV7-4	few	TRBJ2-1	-	CASSWSGRAYEQFF	TGTGCCAGCAGCTGGTCGGGCAGGGCGTATGAGCAGTTCTTC
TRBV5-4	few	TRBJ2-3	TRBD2	CASSRPGTSGSTDTQYF	TGTGCCAGCAGTCGCCCCGGGACTAGCGGAAGCACAGATACGCAGTATTTT
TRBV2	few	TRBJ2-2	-	CASSGQITGELFF	TGTGCCAGCAGCGGACAGATCACCGGGGAGCTGTTTTTT
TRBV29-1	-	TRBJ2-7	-	CSVEGWRGGEQYF	TGCAGCGTTGAAGGGTGGAGGGGTGGCGAGCAGTACTTC